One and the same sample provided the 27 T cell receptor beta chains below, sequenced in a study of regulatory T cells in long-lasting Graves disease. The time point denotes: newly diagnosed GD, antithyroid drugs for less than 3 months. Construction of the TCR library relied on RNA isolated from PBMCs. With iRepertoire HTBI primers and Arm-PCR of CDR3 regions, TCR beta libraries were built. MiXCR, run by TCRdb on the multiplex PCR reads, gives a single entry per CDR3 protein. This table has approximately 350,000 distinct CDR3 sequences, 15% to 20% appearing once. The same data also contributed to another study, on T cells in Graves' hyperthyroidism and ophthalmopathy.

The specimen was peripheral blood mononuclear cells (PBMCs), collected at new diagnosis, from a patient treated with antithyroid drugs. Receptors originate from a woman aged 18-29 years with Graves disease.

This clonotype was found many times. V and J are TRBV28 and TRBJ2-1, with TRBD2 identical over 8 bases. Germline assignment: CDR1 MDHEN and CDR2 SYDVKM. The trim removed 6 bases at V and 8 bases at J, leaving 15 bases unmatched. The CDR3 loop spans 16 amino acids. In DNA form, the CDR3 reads TGTGCCAGCAGCCTCCGATGGGGTAGCGGGAACGATGAGCAGTTCTTC. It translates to CASSLRWGSGNDEQFF.

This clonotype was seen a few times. The CDR3 DNA reads as TGTGCCTCGAGACAGGATTACGGTGGCTACACCTTC. Residues: CASRQDYGGYTF. The chain combines TRBV30 with TRBJ1-2; tentatively, D is TRBD1 (6 bases). From germline, CDR1 is GTSNPN and CDR2 SVGIG (reference sequence). V shed 7 bases and J shed 7 bases, with 16 bases lying between them. The CDR3 length is 12 residues.

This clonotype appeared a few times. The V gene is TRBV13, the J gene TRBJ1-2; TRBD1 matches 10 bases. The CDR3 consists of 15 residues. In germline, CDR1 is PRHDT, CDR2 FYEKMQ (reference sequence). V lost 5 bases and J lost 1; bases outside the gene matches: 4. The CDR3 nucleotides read TGTGCCAGCAGCGTCCGGGACAGGGGTAACTATGGCTACACCTTC. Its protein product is CASSVRDRGNYGYTF.

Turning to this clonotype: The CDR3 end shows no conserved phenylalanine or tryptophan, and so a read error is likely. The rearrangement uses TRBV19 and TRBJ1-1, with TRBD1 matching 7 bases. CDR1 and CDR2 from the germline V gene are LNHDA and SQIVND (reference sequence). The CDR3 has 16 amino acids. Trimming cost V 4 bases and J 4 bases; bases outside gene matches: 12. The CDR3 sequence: CASSNLRGGGTTEAFS. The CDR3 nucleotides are TGTGCCAGTAGTAACCTCCGAGGGGGCGGGACCACTGAAGCTTTCTCT.

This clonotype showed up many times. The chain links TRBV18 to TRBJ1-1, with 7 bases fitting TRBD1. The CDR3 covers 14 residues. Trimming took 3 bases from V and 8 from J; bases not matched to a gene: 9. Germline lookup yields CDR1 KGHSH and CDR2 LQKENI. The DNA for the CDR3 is TGTGCCAGCTCACCGTTCCCGGGACAGACCGAAGCTTTCTTT. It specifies CASSPFPGQTEAFF.

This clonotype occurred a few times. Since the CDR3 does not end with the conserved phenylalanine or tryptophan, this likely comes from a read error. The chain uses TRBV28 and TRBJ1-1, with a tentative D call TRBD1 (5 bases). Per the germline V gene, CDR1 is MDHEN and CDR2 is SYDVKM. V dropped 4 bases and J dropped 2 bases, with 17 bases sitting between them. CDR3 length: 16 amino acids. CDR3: CASSSGTLGVNTEAFL. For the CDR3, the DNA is TGTGCCAGCAGTTCCGGGACCCTCGGGGTTAACACTGAAGCTTTCCTT.

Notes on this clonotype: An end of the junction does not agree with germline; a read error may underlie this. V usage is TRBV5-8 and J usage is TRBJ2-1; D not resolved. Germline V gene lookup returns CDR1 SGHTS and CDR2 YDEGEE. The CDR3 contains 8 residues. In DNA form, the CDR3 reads TGTGCCAGCAGCCCGGTAGGGTTC. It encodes CASSPVGF.

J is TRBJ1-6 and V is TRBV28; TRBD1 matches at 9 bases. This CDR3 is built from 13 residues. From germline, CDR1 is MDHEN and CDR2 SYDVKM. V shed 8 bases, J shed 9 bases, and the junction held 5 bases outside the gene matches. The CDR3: CASGDRAFSPLHF. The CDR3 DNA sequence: TGTGCCAGCGGGGACAGGGCGTTTTCACCCCTCCACTTT.

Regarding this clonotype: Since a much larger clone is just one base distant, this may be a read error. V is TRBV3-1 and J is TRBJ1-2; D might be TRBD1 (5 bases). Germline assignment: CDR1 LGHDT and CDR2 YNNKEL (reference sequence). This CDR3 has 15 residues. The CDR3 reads CASSQRGTLPGGCTF. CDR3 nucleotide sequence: TGTGCCAGCAGCCAACGAGGGACCCTCCCTGGTGGCTGCACCTTC.

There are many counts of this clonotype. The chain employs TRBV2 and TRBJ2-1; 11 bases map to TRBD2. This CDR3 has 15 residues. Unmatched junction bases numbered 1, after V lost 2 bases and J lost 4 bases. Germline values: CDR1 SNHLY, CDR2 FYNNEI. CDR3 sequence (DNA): TGTGCCAGCAGTGAAACTAGCGGGGGTTACAATGAGCAGTTCTTC. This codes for CASSETSGGYNEQFF.

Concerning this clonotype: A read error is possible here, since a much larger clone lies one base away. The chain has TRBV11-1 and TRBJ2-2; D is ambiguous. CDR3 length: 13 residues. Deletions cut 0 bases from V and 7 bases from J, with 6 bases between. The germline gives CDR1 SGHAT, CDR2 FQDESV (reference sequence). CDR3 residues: CASSLAGLGELFF. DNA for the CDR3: TGTGCCAGCAGCTTAGCCGGGCTCGGGGAGCTGTTTTTT.

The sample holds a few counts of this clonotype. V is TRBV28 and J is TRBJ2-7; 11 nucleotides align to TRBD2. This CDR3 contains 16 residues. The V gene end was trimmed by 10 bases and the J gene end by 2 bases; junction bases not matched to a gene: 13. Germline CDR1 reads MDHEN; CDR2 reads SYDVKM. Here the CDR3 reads CATYLVTSGDPYEQYF. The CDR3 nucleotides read TGTGCCACCTACCTGGTGACTAGCGGGGATCCCTACGAGCAGTACTTC.

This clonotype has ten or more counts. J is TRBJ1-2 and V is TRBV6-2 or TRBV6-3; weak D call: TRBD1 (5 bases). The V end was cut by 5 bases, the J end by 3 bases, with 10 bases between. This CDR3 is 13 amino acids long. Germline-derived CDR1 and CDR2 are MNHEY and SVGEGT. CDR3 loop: CASSETGDYGYTF. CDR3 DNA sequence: TGTGCCAGCAGTGAGACGGGGGACTATGGCTACACCTTC.

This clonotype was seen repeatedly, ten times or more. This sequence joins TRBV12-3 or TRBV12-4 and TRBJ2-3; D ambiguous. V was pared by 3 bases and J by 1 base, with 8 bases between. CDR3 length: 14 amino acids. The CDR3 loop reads CASSFALGTDTQYF. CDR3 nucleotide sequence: TGTGCCAGCAGTTTCGCTCTAGGCACAGATACGCAGTATTTT.

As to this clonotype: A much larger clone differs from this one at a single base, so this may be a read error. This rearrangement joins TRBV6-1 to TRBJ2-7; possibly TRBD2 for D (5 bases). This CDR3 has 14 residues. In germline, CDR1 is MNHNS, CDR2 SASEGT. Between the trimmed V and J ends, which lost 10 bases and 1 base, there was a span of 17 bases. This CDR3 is CATRTPGRSYEQYF. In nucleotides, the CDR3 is TGTGCCACCAGGACTCCCGGCCGATCCTACGAGCAGTACTTC.

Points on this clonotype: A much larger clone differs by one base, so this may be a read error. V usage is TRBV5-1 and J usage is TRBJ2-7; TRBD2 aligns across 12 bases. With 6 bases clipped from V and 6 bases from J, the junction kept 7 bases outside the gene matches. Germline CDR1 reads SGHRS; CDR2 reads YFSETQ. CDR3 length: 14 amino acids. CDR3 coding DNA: TGCGCCAGCAACTCGACTAGCGGGAGCGGCGAGCAGTACTTC. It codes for CASNSTSGSGEQYF.

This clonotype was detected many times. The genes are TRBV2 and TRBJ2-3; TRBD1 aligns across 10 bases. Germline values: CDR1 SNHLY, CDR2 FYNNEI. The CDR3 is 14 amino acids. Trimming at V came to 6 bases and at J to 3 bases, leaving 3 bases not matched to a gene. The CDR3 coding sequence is TGTGCCAGCAGGAGGACAGGGGGAACAGATACGCAGTATTTT. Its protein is CASRRTGGTDTQYF.

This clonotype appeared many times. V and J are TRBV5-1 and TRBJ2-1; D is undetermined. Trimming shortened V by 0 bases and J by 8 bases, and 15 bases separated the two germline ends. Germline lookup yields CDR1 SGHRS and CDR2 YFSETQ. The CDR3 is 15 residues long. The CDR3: CASSLALGRFDEQFF. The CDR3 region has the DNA TGCGCCAGCAGCTTGGCCCTAGGCCGGTTTGATGAGCAGTTCTTC. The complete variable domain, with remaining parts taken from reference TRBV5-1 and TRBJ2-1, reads KAGVTQTPRYLIKTRGQQVTLSCSPISGHRSVSWYQQTPGQGLQFLFEYFSETQRNKGNFPGRFSGRQFSNSRSEMNVSTLELGDSALYLCASSLALGRFDEQFFGPGTRLTVL.

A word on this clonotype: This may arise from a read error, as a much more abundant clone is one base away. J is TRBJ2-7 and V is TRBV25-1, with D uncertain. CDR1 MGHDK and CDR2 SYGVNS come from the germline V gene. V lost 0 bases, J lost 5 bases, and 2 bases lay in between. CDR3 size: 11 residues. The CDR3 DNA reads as TGTGCCAGCAGTGAATATAACGAGCAGTACTTC. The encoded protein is CASSEYNEQYF.

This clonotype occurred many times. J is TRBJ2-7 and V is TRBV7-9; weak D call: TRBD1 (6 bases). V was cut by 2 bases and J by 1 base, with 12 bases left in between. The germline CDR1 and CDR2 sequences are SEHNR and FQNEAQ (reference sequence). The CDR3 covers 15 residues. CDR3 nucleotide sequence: TGTGCCAGCAGCTTACCGACAGGTAGTTCCTACGAGCAGTACTTC. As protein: CASSLPTGSSYEQYF.

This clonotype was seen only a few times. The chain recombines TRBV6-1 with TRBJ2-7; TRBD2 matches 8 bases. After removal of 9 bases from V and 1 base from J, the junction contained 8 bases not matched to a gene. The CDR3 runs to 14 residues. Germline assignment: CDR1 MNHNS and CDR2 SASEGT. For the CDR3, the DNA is TGTGCCAGTACCCCGGGGGGGGAATCCTACGAGCAGTACTTC. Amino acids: CASTPGGESYEQYF.

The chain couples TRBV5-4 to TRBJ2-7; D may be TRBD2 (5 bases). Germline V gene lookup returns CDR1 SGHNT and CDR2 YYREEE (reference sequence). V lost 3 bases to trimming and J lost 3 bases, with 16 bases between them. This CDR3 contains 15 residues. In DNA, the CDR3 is TGTGCCAGCAGCTCGGTCCTGGGCGGGCTCTACGAGCAGTACTTC. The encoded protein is CASSSVLGGLYEQYF.

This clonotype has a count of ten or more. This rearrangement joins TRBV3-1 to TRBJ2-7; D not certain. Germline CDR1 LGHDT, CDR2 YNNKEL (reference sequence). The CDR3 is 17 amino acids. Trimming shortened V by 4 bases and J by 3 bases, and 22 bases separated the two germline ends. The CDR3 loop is CASSPLLRTSQNYEQYF. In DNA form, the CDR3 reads TGTGCCAGCAGCCCCCTTTTGAGAACGAGTCAAAACTACGAGCAGTACTTC.

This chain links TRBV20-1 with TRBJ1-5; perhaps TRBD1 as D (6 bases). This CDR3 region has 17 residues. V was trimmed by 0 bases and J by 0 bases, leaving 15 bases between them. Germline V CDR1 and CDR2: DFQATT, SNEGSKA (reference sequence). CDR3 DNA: TGCAGTGCTAGAGACGAGGGACAAGACTATAGCAATCAGCCCCAGCATTTT. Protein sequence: CSARDEGQDYSNQPQHF.

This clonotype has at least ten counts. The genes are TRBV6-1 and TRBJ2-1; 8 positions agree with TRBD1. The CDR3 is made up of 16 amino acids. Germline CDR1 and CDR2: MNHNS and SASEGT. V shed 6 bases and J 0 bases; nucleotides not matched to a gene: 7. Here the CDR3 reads CASRITGTGSYNEQFF. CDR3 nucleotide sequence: TGTGCCAGCAGGATTACCGGGACAGGCTCCTACAATGAGCAGTTCTTC.

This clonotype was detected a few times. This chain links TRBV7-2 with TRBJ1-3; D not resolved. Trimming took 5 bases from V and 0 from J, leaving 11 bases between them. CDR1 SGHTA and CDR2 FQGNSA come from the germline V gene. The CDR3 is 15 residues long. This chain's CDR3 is CASSANWGSGNTIYF. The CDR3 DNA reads TGTGCCAGCAGCGCGAATTGGGGCTCTGGAAACACCATATATTTT.

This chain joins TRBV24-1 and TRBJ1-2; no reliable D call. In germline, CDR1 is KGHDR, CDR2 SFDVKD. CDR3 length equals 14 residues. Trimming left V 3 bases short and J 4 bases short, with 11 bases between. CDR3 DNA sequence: TGTGCCACCAGTGATAAGACGGAACTCTATGGCTACACCTTC. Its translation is CATSDKTELYGYTF.